These 11 T cell receptor beta chains originate from one sample sequenced in a study of glioma-infiltrating T cells after dendritic cell vaccination. Only in-frame clones appear in the TCRdb table, and some are missing; sequencing was by immunoSEQ multiplex PCR. The sample records fewer than 95,000 clones, roughly 85% being singletons. Time point denoted: after dendritic cell vaccination, including at tumor progression/relapse. The sequenced sample was blood, obtained after dendritic cell vaccination. These TCRs come from a human donor with glioblastoma.

The chain couples TRBV15 to TRBJ1-5; tentatively, D is TRBD1 (5 bases). CDR1 and CDR2 from the germline V gene are LNHNV and YYDKDF (reference sequence). The CDR3 is 15 residues long. Between the trimmed V and J ends, which lost 1 base and 5 bases, there was a span of 12 bases. In DNA, the CDR3 is TGTGCCACCAGCAGAGTCAGGGATGGGTATCAGCCCCAGCATTTT. This sequence encodes CATSRVRDGYQPQHF. Based on the CDR3 plus reference TRBV15 and TRBJ1-5, the full variable domain is DAMVIQNPRYQVTQFGKPVTLSCSQTLNHNVMYWYQQKSSQAPKLLFHYYDKDFNNEADTPDNFQSRRPNTSFCFLDIRSPGLGDTAMYLCATSRVRDGYQPQHFGDGTRLSIL.

The J gene is TRBJ2-5, the V gene TRBV15, with TRBD2 matching 8 bases. Germline values: CDR1 LNHNV, CDR2 YYDKDF (reference sequence). Germline trimming cut 5 bases from V and 2 bases from J; bases unmatched to any gene: 4. The CDR3 runs to 14 residues. CDR3 sequence reads: CATSLLAGQETQYF. Written as DNA, the CDR3 is TGTGCCACCAGCCTTCTAGCGGGTCAAGAGACCCAGTACTTC.

This sequence joins TRBV5-1 and TRBJ2-3; D is perhaps TRBD2 (6 bases). CDR1 and CDR2 (germline): SGHRS, YFSETQ. The CDR3 has 15 residues. Trimming left V 0 bases short and J 2 bases short, with 10 bases between. The chain's CDR3 is CASSLATGVTDTQYF. CDR3 DNA sequence: TGCGCCAGCAGCTTGGCAACGGGGGTCACAGATACGCAGTATTTT.

This chain connects TRBV6-1 to TRBJ1-2; 7 bases are shared with TRBD1. Trimming removed 9 bases from V and 3 bases from J; junction bases left unmatched: 1. The CDR3 length is 11 residues. Germline CDR1 reads MNHNS; CDR2 reads SASEGT. CDR3 DNA: TGTGCCAGTGGGACAGACTATGGCTACACCTTC. Encoded protein: CASGTDYGYTF.

The chain couples TRBV7-8 to TRBJ2-7; TRBD1 aligns across 7 bases. V shed 1 base and J 3 bases; nucleotides not matched to a gene: 9. The CDR3 contains 16 residues. CDR1 is SGHVS, CDR2 FQNEAQ, per germline. The CDR3 bases are TGTGCCAGCAGCTTAGTGGTGTCAGGGGGTCGCTACGAGCAGTACTTC. Protein sequence: CASSLVVSGGRYEQYF.

The chain has TRBV28 and TRBJ1-2; D not resolved. The CDR3 length is 13 residues. Trimming took off 2 bases at V and 3 bases at J, with 7 bases between the two ends. Germline CDR1 is MDHEN and CDR2 is SYDVKM. CDR3 loop: CASSLIRDYGYTF. The CDR3 DNA is TGTGCCAGCAGTTTAATCCGGGACTATGGCTACACCTTC.

This clone was seen just once. The V gene is TRBV27, the J gene TRBJ2-2; no clear D gene. Germline V gene data show CDR1 as MNHEY and CDR2 as SMNVEV (reference sequence). This CDR3 is 15 amino acids long. The germline V and J ends were trimmed by 6 bases and 1 base, with 12 bases remaining between them. The DNA for the CDR3 is TGTGCCAGCAGGGTGGGCAGAGTGAACACCGGGGAGCTGTTTTTT. It yields the protein CASRVGRVNTGELFF.

The V and J genes are TRBV5-6 and TRBJ2-7; 11 bases fit TRBD2. This CDR3 region has 19 residues. V gave up 0 bases and J gave up 3 bases; unmatched junction bases: 14. Germline V gene data show CDR1 as SGHDT and CDR2 as YYEEEE. In DNA form, the CDR3 reads TGTGCCAGCAGCTTGGGACTAGCGGGGTACGGCGGAGTGGGCTACGAGCAGTACTTC. Its protein is CASSLGLAGYGGVGYEQYF.

V is TRBV29-1 and J is TRBJ2-1, with 7 positions matching TRBD1. Trimming took 2 bases from V and 0 from J; bases not matched to a gene: 7. The CDR3 is 16 residues long. Per germline, CDR1 SQVTM and CDR2 ANQGSEA. The CDR3 DNA is TGCAGCGTTGAATTGACGCAGGGGGTCTCCTACAATGAGCAGTTCTTC. This encodes CSVELTQGVSYNEQFF.

CDR3 nucleotides: TGTGCCGCGGGAGGGGACACTGAAGCTTTCTTT. Protein sequence: CAAGGDTEAFF. The chain uses TRBV7-9 and TRBJ1-1, with D perhaps matching TRBD1 (5 bases). V shed 11 bases and J shed 3 bases, with 10 bases lying between them. The length of the CDR3 is 11 residues. The V gene's germline CDR1 is SEHNR and CDR2 FQNEAQ (reference sequence). The full variable domain, in which reference TRBV7-9 and TRBJ1-1 provide the parts outside the CDR3, is DTGVSQNPRHKITKRGQNVTFRCDPISEHNRLYWYRQTLGQGPEFLTYFQNEAQLEKSRLLSDRFSAERPKGSFSTLEIQRTEQGDSAMYLCAAGGDTEAFFGQGTRLTVV.

The rearrangement links TRBV9 to TRBJ2-2; 9 nucleotides agree with TRBD2. The CDR3 covers 18 residues. Germline CDR1 and CDR2: SGDLS and YYNGEE. J gave up 2 bases and V 0 bases, and 8 bases lay outside the gene matches. The CDR3 DNA is TGTGCCAGCAGCGTAGTCCCCAGCGGGAGGACTAACACCGGGGAGCTGTTTTTT. The encoded protein is CASSVVPSGRTNTGELFF.